The 19 T cell receptor beta chains presented below share a single source sample, sequenced in a study of OX40 agonist ivuxolimab in advanced cancers. Some clones are missing from TCRdb's copy, which holds only in-frame ones; the method was immunoSEQ multiplex PCR. The repertoire holds around 82,000 clones, with about 89% as singletons. This specimen consisted of CD4+ or CD8+ T cells sorted from blood, obtained in a trial of the OX40 agonist ivuxolimab. These receptors all come from an adult with an advanced solid tumor such as melanoma, head and neck, liver or kidney cancer.

The gene calls are TRBV5-4 and TRBJ2-1; no firm D call. With 1 base removed from V and 9 bases from J, the gap between germline ends came to 8 bases. CDR1 is SGHNT and CDR2 is YYREEE in the germline V gene (reference sequence). The CDR3 totals 12 residues. CDR3 DNA sequence: TGTGCCAGCAGCTTGAACCTCCTTGAGCAGTTCTTC. Its protein is CASSLNLLEQFF.

This chain uses TRBV9 with TRBJ2-7, with 9 nucleotides matching TRBD2. CDR1 and CDR2 from the germline V gene are SGDLS and YYNGEE. The CDR3 runs to 16 residues. The trim removed 0 bases at V and 2 bases at J, leaving 6 bases unmatched. The CDR3 protein is CASSVGLAEPTYEQYF. CDR3 in DNA: TGTGCCAGCAGCGTAGGACTAGCGGAGCCCACCTACGAGCAGTACTTC.

This chain joins TRBV7-2 and TRBJ1-5; 9 nucleotides agree with TRBD1. Looked up from germline, CDR1 is SGHTA and CDR2 is FQGNSA. V lost 5 bases to trimming and J lost 1 base; unmatched junction nucleotides: 3. CDR3 size: 15 residues. The CDR3 reads CASSIQGASNQPQHF. CDR3 DNA: TGTGCCAGCAGCATACAGGGGGCGAGCAATCAGCCCCAGCATTTT.

V is TRBV5-4 and J is TRBJ2-1; TRBD2 agrees at 12 bases. V lost 1 base to trimming and J lost 10 bases; unmatched junction nucleotides: 6. This CDR3 comprises 15 residues. Germline lookup yields CDR1 SGHNT and CDR2 YYREEE (reference sequence). CDR3 bases: TGTGCCAGCAGCTTGCGACTAGCGGGGGAGCTCGAGCAGTTCTTC. This sequence encodes CASSLRLAGELEQFF.

The chain recombines TRBV19 with TRBJ1-2; D unresolved. The ends were cut back, 4 bases at V and 6 bases at J, with 15 bases in the middle. CDR1 is LNHDA and CDR2 is SQIVND in the germline V gene (reference sequence). The CDR3 is 14 residues long. The CDR3 spells CASSTMGIGDGYTF. Here the CDR3 DNA reads TGTGCCAGTAGTACTATGGGCATCGGGGATGGCTACACCTTC.

The chain combines TRBV7-9 with TRBJ1-2, with 8 bases fitting TRBD1. CDR1 SEHNR and CDR2 FQNEAQ come from the germline V gene (reference sequence). With 7 bases clipped from V and 6 bases from J, the junction kept 4 bases outside the gene matches. This CDR3 has 12 residues. CDR3 region: CASIRTGNGYTF. The CDR3 nucleotides read TGTGCCAGCATAAGGACAGGGAATGGCTACACCTTC.

The chain links TRBV10-3 to TRBJ2-2, with 7 bases fitting TRBD1. In germline, CDR1 is ENHRY, CDR2 SYGVKD. The CDR3 is made up of 15 amino acids. V lost 5 bases and J lost 2; bases outside the gene matches: 5. CDR3: CAISPGTVNTGELFF. The CDR3 DNA sequence: TGTGCCATCAGTCCCGGGACAGTCAACACCGGGGAGCTGTTTTTT.

The V call is TRBV4-1, the J call TRBJ2-5; no clear D gene. The DNA end is a closer match to TRBJ2-7, so the J assignment may be wrong. The CDR3 totals 14 residues. CDR1 is MGHRA, CDR2 YSYEKL, per germline. The CDR3 spells CASSLRTPDYEQYF. CDR3 DNA: TGCGCCAGCAGCCTAAGAACACCTGACTACGAGCAGTACTTC.

The chain has TRBV19 and TRBJ1-1; D uncertain. This CDR3 has 11 amino acids. The germline gives CDR1 LNHDA, CDR2 SQIVND (reference sequence). The V end was cut by 7 bases, the J end by 0 bases, with 3 bases between. CDR3: CASNMNTEAFF. The CDR3, as DNA: TGTGCCAGTAACATGAACACTGAAGCTTTCTTT.

The chain carries TRBV11-2 and TRBJ2-5; D is unresolved. The CDR3 runs to 13 residues. Trimming took 4 bases from V and 7 from J, leaving 13 bases between them. Per the germline V gene, CDR1 is SGHAT and CDR2 is FQNNGV. CDR3 coding DNA: TGTGCCAGCAGCTACGGGCCGCCAGGGACCCAGTACTTC. Its translation: CASSYGPPGTQYF.

The chain links TRBV6-1 to TRBJ2-7, with TRBD2 matching 10 bases. The CDR3 is 13 residues long. Per the germline V gene, CDR1 is MNHNS and CDR2 is SASEGT. Germline trimming cut 8 bases from V and 2 bases from J; bases unmatched to any gene: 3. CDR3 DNA sequence: TGTGCCAGCGAGCGGGGGGGGCCCTACGAGCAGTACTTC. Protein sequence: CASERGGPYEQYF.

The CDR3 nucleotides read TGTGCCAGCACGCGCAGCGGAACTAGCACAGATACGCAGTATTTT. Amino acids: CASTRSGTSTDTQYF. The chain combines TRBV9 with TRBJ2-3; TRBD2 is a possible D gene (5 bases). Trimming took 6 bases from V and 0 from J, leaving 14 bases between them. The germline V gene encodes CDR1 SGDLS and CDR2 YYNGEE. This CDR3 region has 15 residues.

The V and J genes are TRBV6-5 and TRBJ1-2; D is perhaps TRBD1 (5 bases). The CDR3 is made up of 14 amino acids. V lost 2 bases, J lost 3 bases, and 10 bases lay in between. Germline V gives CDR1 MNHEY, CDR2 SVGAGI. The CDR3 region has the DNA TGTGCCAGCAGTTACGGGAGCAGGGACTATGGCTACACCTTC. Translating gives CASSYGSRDYGYTF.

This clone was observed a handful of times. The chain couples TRBV2 to TRBJ1-4, with no clear D. CDR1 is SNHLY, CDR2 FYNNEI, per germline. CDR3 size: 15 residues. The V and J ends lost 3 bases and 7 bases respectively, with 15 bases between them. CDR3 amino acids: CASSDRTVQGEKLFF. CDR3 DNA: TGTGCCAGCAGTGACCGGACGGTCCAAGGTGAAAAACTGTTTTTT.

J is TRBJ2-3 and V is TRBV5-5; D ambiguous. Trimming removed 4 bases from V and 2 bases from J, with 5 bases in between. The length of the CDR3 is 12 residues. In germline, CDR1 is SGHKS, CDR2 YYEKEE (reference sequence). The CDR3 region has the DNA TGTGCCAGCAGCCCCTTCACAGATACGCAGTATTTT. Residues: CASSPFTDTQYF.

The CDR3 sequence: CASSVGLAGVRTGELFF. The CDR3 DNA is TGTGCCAGCAGCGTGGGACTAGCGGGAGTCCGGACCGGGGAGCTGTTTTTT. The chain joins TRBV9 to TRBJ2-2; 14 bases match TRBD2. The CDR3 covers 17 residues. Trimming at V came to 2 bases and at J to 5 bases, leaving 5 bases not matched to a gene. Germline V lookup: CDR1 SGDLS, CDR2 YYNGEE. Full variable domain (outside the CDR3, taken from reference TRBV9 and TRBJ2-2): DSGVTQTPKHLITATGQRVTLRCSPRSGDLSVYWYQQSLDQGLQFLIQYYNGEERAKGNILERFSAQQFPDLHSELNLSSLELGDSALYFCASSVGLAGVRTGELFFGEGSRLTVL.

This chain links TRBV5-4 with TRBJ2-5; D perhaps matches TRBD1 (6 bases). CDR3 length: 15 residues. Trimming took off 1 base at V and 4 bases at J, with 14 bases between the two ends. The germline CDR1 and CDR2 sequences are SGHNT and YYREEE (reference sequence). The DNA of the CDR3 is TGTGCCAGCAGCTTGTTGTCAGGGGCTGGAGAGACCCAGTACTTC. This encodes CASSLLSGAGETQYF.

The V and J genes are TRBV4-1 and TRBJ2-2; no definite D call. Trimming removed 3 bases at V and 8 bases at J, with 16 bases between. Per the germline V gene, CDR1 is MGHRA and CDR2 is YSYEKL. This CDR3 region has 15 residues. The CDR3 DNA reads as TGCGCCAGCAGCCACCCAGGACGGGTAACTGGGGAGCTGTTTTTT. Protein: CASSHPGRVTGELFF.

CDR3 protein: CASSEPVSGANVLTF. The CDR3 nucleotides are TGTGCCAGCAGTGAACCAGTTTCTGGGGCCAACGTCCTGACTTTC. The chain carries TRBV6-1 and TRBJ2-6; no firm D call. CDR1 MNHNS and CDR2 SASEGT come from the germline V gene. This CDR3 is 15 amino acids long. V lost 2 bases, J lost 1 base, and 6 bases lay in between.